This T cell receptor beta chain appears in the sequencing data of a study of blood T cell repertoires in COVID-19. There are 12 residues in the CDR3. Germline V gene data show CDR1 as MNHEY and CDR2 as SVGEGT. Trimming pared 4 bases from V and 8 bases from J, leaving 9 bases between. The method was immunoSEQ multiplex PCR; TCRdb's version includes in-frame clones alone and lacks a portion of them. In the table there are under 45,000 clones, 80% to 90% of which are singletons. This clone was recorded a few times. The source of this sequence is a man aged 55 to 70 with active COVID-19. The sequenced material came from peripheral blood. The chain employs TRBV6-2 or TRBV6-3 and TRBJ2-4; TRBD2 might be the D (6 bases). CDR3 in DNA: TGTGCCAGCAGTTCCGGAGGGGACATTCAGTACTTC. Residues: CASSSGGDIQYF.